These 20 T cell receptor beta chains originate from one sample sequenced in a study of CD8 T cells in ankylosing spondylitis (dated by TCRdb to 2017 to 2019). Broader findings and caveats from the paper: A TCR beta motif of eight highly homologous amino acid variants appeared characteristic of blood from ankylosing spondylitis patients.

No antigens are known for them. The receptor library was made with 5' RACE. The sequencer was an Illumina HiSeq 2500. In TCRdb, the public reads were trimmed at Q25 with fastp and aligned with MiXCR, with productive beta chains retained. Each entry is one CDR3 protein sequence, shown with its most common DNA and genes. For this sample the table gives about 800,000 distinct CDR3 sequences, of which roughly 12% were detected only once. Approximately 0.51% of the sample goes to the ten largest clones. Sequencing used blood, either unsorted or a sorted T cell fraction (not recorded which). These receptor sequences come from a male donor with ankylosing spondylitis.

Points on this clonotype: This may stem from a read error, because a much larger clone lies one nucleotide away. This sequence joins TRBV20-1 and TRBJ2-7; D is unclear. CDR3 length equals 13 residues. Germline-derived CDR1 and CDR2 are DFQATT and SNEGSKA (reference sequence). The V end was cut by 3 bases, the J end by 2 bases, with 11 bases between. CDR3 amino acids: CSASPFGTYEQYF. DNA of the CDR3: TGCAGTGCTAGCCCCTTTGGGACCTACGAGCAGTACTTC.

This clonotype was recorded at least ten times. The germline gene is not matched at one end of the junction; a read error may be the cause. The genes are TRBV20-1 and TRBJ1-2, with a tentative D call TRBD1 (5 bases). The CDR3 contains 11 residues. Germline assignment: CDR1 DFQATT and CDR2 SNEGSKA (reference sequence). CDR3 nucleotide sequence: TGCAGTGCTAGAGATTGGGACCGTCAACCCTTC. Protein product: CSARDWDRQPF.

In its sample, this clonotype was seen a few times. This chain connects TRBV6-2 or TRBV6-3 to TRBJ1-2; D gene ambiguous. The CDR3 sequence is 15 residues long. Trimming shortened V by 4 bases and J by 0 bases, and 12 bases separated the two germline ends. The germline CDR1 and CDR2 sequences are MNHEY and SVGEGT. In DNA form, the CDR3 reads TGTGCCAGCAGTTCTCCGGGAAGAGCTAACTATGGCTACACCTTC. Its protein is CASSSPGRANYGYTF.

The CDR3: CSANPLRGWEQYF. The CDR3 nucleotides read TGCAGTGCTAACCCGCTAAGAGGGTGGGAGCAGTACTTC. The rearrangement links TRBV20-1 to TRBJ2-7; D may be TRBD2 (5 bases). Germline CDR1 reads DFQATT; CDR2 reads SNEGSKA (reference sequence). Deletions cut 4 bases from V and 7 bases from J, with 17 bases between. This CDR3 spans 13 amino acids.

The chain's CDR3 is CASRPGTATNYGYTF. The CDR3 DNA sequence: TGTGCCAGCCGGCCTGGGACAGCTACCAACTATGGCTACACCTTC. J is TRBJ1-2 and V is TRBV19, with 7 positions matching TRBD1. Germline V gene data show CDR1 as LNHDA and CDR2 as SQIVND (reference sequence). The V segment lost 9 bases and the J segment 2 bases; nucleotides outside the gene matches: 12. The length of the CDR3 is 15 residues.

The V and J genes are TRBV6-2 or TRBV6-3 and TRBJ2-7; D gene uncertain. V lost 2 bases and J 6 bases, leaving 14 bases between the germline ends. There are 14 residues in the CDR3. Germline-derived CDR1 and CDR2 are MNHEY and SVGEGT. CDR3 region: CASSYDLWRGEQYF. CDR3 in DNA: TGTGCCAGCAGTTACGACCTCTGGCGTGGCGAGCAGTACTTC.

This clonotype was detected ten times or more. The V call is TRBV7-9, the J call TRBJ1-1; 7 positions match TRBD1. After removal of 11 bases from V and 1 base from J, the junction contained 10 bases not matched to a gene. This CDR3 has 14 amino acids. Germline assignment: CDR1 SEHNR and CDR2 FQNEAQ (reference sequence). The CDR3 sequence is CASTRDSPNTEAFF. The CDR3 DNA follows: TGTGCCTCGACAAGGGACAGCCCGAACACTGAAGCTTTCTTT.

This clonotype has only a few counts. V is TRBV20-1 and J is TRBJ1-5; 8 positions agree with TRBD1. The CDR3 spans 16 residues. The junction had 5 bases not matched to a gene; V was cut back by 1 base and J by 0 bases. CDR1 DFQATT and CDR2 SNEGSKA come from the germline V gene (reference sequence). The CDR3 DNA is TGCAGTGCTAGAGCCATGACAGGGGTTAGCAATCAGCCCCAGCATTTT. It yields the protein CSARAMTGVSNQPQHF.

CDR3 loop: CASSLGSPRIYEQYF. CDR3 in DNA: TGTGCCAGCAGCTTAGGATCCCCAAGGATCTACGAGCAGTACTTC. This rearrangement joins TRBV7-9 to TRBJ2-7, with D unclear. The germline V gene has CDR1 SEHNR and CDR2 FQNEAQ (reference sequence). The CDR3 is 15 residues long. The V end lost 1 base, the J end lost 3 bases, and 13 bases lay between the germline ends.

Many counts were recorded for this clonotype. This chain connects TRBV20-1 to TRBJ1-1; D may be TRBD1 (5 bases). The CDR3 spans 15 residues. V shed 5 bases and J shed 0 bases, with 16 bases lying between them. CDR1 and CDR2 from the germline V gene are DFQATT and SNEGSKA (reference sequence). In DNA, the CDR3 is TGCAGTGCTCTCCCTTTGACAGAAATGAACACTGAAGCTTTCTTT. It codes for CSALPLTEMNTEAFF.

In its sample, this clonotype was seen many times. This chain joins TRBV20-1 and TRBJ1-1; 9 nucleotides align to TRBD1. V dropped 3 bases and J dropped 11; count of bases not matched to a gene: 7. CDR3 size: 12 residues. Germline values: CDR1 DFQATT, CDR2 SNEGSKA (reference sequence). The CDR3 DNA is TGCAGTGCTAGGGGGACCGGGACAGGGGCTTTCTTT. Its protein is CSARGTGTGAFF.

The J gene is TRBJ2-7, the V gene TRBV6-1, with TRBD2 identical over 11 bases. V lost 7 bases, J lost 3 bases, and 5 bases stayed unmatched. Germline V lookup: CDR1 MNHNS, CDR2 SASEGT. The CDR3 is 14 residues long. The CDR3 nucleotides read TGTGCCAGCATGACTAGCGGGGAAATCTACGAGCAGTACTTC. Amino acids: CASMTSGEIYEQYF.

Many counts were recorded for this clonotype. The chain carries TRBV29-1 and TRBJ2-3; D is unresolved. The CDR3 consists of 14 residues. With 5 bases removed from V and 0 bases from J, the gap between germline ends came to 12 bases. The germline gives CDR1 SQVTM, CDR2 ANQGSEA. CDR3 DNA sequence: TGCAGCGTTCAGTCTCGGCTCAGCACAGATACGCAGTATTTT. This codes for CSVQSRLSTDTQYF.

This clonotype occurred many times. The gene calls are TRBV5-1 and TRBJ1-1; the D is unclear. V lost 6 bases and J 5 bases, leaving 11 bases between the germline ends. CDR1 SGHRS and CDR2 YFSETQ come from the germline V gene. The CDR3 has 12 residues. CDR3 bases: TGCGCCAGCAAATGGGGAGATACTGAAGCTTTCTTT. It codes for CASKWGDTEAFF.

V usage is TRBV6-5 and J usage is TRBJ2-5; D not resolved. From germline, CDR1 is MNHEY and CDR2 SVGAGI. Trimming took 0 bases from V and 2 from J, leaving 10 bases between them. This CDR3 contains 15 residues. The CDR3 DNA reads TGTGCCAGCAGTTACTCGGTCGGGTTACAAGAGACCCAGTACTTC. Translating gives CASSYSVGLQETQYF.

The chain is built from TRBV5-1 and TRBJ2-5; possibly TRBD1 for D (8 bases). The germline gives CDR1 SGHRS, CDR2 YFSETQ. V was cut by 7 bases and J by 0 bases, with 16 bases left in between. The CDR3 sequence is 15 residues long. The CDR3 nucleotides read TGCGCCAGCGGGGAGGGACAGGCCGACCAAGAGACCCAGTACTTC. Encoded protein: CASGEGQADQETQYF. Filled out from reference TRBV5-1 and TRBJ2-5, the complete variable domain reads KAGVTQTPRYLIKTRGQQVTLSCSPISGHRSVSWYQQTPGQGLQFLFEYFSETQRNKGNFPGRFSGRQFSNSRSEMNVSTLELGDSALYLCASGEGQADQETQYFGPGTRLLVL.

This clonotype appeared a few times. The DNA of the CDR3 is TGTGCCAGCTCCCGAGCTCTGGCCCCCGCGAACACCGGGGAGCTGTTTTTT. Its translation is CASSRALAPANTGELFF. The chain is built from TRBV6-9 and TRBJ2-2; D uncertain. Germline-derived CDR1 and CDR2 are MNHGY and SVAAGI. Deletions cut 8 bases from V and 0 bases from J, with 19 bases between. The CDR3 has 17 amino acids.

This clonotype has only a few counts. As DNA, the CDR3 is TGCAGTGCTAGAGATCTGGACATTCAGTACTTC. This encodes CSARDLDIQYF. The chain couples TRBV20-1 to TRBJ2-4, with unresolved D. This CDR3 comprises 11 residues. V shed 0 bases and J shed 8 bases, with 5 bases lying between them. Looked up from germline, CDR1 is DFQATT and CDR2 is SNEGSKA (reference sequence).

This clonotype has a count of ten or more. The chain carries TRBV6-5 and TRBJ1-1; a weak D match, TRBD1 (5 bases). The CDR3 sequence is 14 residues long. From germline, CDR1 is MNHEY and CDR2 SVGAGI. Trimming shortened V by 2 bases and J by 0 bases, and 7 bases separated the two germline ends. CDR3 DNA sequence: TGTGCCAGCAGTTACCAGGGCATGAACACTGAAGCTTTCTTT. As protein: CASSYQGMNTEAFF.

The CDR3: CASSPPAGAANTEAFF. The DNA for the CDR3 is TGTGCCAGCAGCCCCCCGGCCGGGGCCGCGAACACTGAAGCTTTCTTT. The chain recombines TRBV7-8 with TRBJ1-1; tentatively, D is TRBD1 (5 bases). Germline CDR1 SGHVS, CDR2 FQNEAQ. The CDR3 has 16 residues. V lost 5 bases to trimming and J lost 1 base, with 17 bases between them.